One and the same sample provided the 3 T cell receptor beta chains below, sequenced in a study of radiotherapy plus CTLA-4 blockade in lung cancer (dated by TCRdb to about 2018). To prepare the library, the immunoSEQ multiplex PCR assay was applied. TCRdb mirrors the immuneACCESS table, restricted to in-frame sequences. Some clones are absent from its copies; in checked studies, under half trace to an unresolved V gene, and the reason for the others is unknown. The sample table shows around 38,000 clones, and around 85% are seen once. The top ten clones comprise 20% to 25% of the sample. Sequences were derived from peripheral blood, sampled from a patient treated with radiotherapy plus ipilimumab. These receptors all stem from a human donor with non-small cell lung cancer whose response to radiotherapy plus ipilimumab could not be evaluated.

The rearrangement links TRBV28 to TRBJ1-2, with 11 positions matching TRBD1. With V trimmed by 6 bases and J by 6 bases, 3 bases remained unmatched. The CDR3 sequence is 13 residues long. In germline, CDR1 is MDHEN, CDR2 SYDVKM. CDR3 nucleotides: TGTGCCAGCAGCTGGGACAGGGGGAATGGCTACACCTTC. Protein product: CASSWDRGNGYTF.

The chain joins TRBV7-9 to TRBJ2-5; D gene ambiguous. Per germline, CDR1 SEHNR and CDR2 FQNEAQ (reference sequence). Trimming removed 5 bases at V and 4 bases at J, with 11 bases between. The CDR3 is made up of 13 amino acids. CDR3 nucleotide sequence: TGTGCCAGCAGCAACGAGCTGGTAGAGACCCAGTACTTC. It specifies CASSNELVETQYF.

This clone was observed a single time. This chain connects TRBV2 to TRBJ2-3, with D unresolved. Germline V lookup: CDR1 SNHLY, CDR2 FYNNEI. Trimming took off 4 bases at V and 4 bases at J, with 9 bases between the two ends. This CDR3 contains 13 residues. The CDR3 sequence: CASSVGEADTQYF. CDR3 nucleotide sequence: TGTGCCAGCAGTGTCGGAGAGGCAGATACGCAGTATTTT.